This TCR beta chain originates from a study of radiation and T cells in renal cell carcinoma. Study-wide background: Nephrectomy followed 15 Gy stereotactic body radiation by 4 weeks.

CDR1 and CDR2 (germline): SGHKS, YYEKEE (reference sequence). The CDR3 runs 14 residues. Trimming removed 0 bases at V and 1 base at J, with 7 bases between. A note on this clone: Its target is not known.

Noted time point: baseline pretreatment blood. Treatment of the sample: 15 Gy SBRT to primary tumor, nephrectomy 4 weeks later. Study outcomes and limitations: From baseline, blood top tumor clonotypes peaked at 2 weeks post-radiation. No pretreatment tumor biopsies were available for baseline clonotypes.

The protocol was immunoSEQ multiplex PCR, while the TCRdb copy is restricted to in-frame clones and leaves out a portion. The data show around 94,000 clones, 86% seen once. V usage is TRBV5-5 and J usage is TRBJ2-5; D gene uncertain. The TCR originated in a man aged 50 to 60 with renal cell carcinoma. The sample here was blood, taken from a patient whose treatment included radiotherapy and nephrectomy. The CDR3 sequence is CASSLAWFQETQYF. DNA of the CDR3: TGTGCCAGCAGCTTGGCCTGGTTCCAAGAGACCCAGTACTTC.